This T cell receptor beta chain appears in the sequencing data of a study of identical twins. The V and J ends lost 4 bases and 0 bases, in that order; junction bases with no gene match: 6. The CDR3 consists of 15 residues. CDR1 and CDR2 from the germline V gene are SQVTM and ANQGSEA. Via MiXCR, TCRdb re-called the 5' RACE reads, giving one row per CDR3 protein. The table has approximately 500,000 distinct CDR3 sequences, around 24% seen once. These data were likewise used in another study, on T cells expressing NK-cell markers. That work states: Sorted CD3+CD56-NKG2C+, CD3+CD56+NKG2C- and CD3+CD56+NKG2C+ T cells were the source of the TCR beta repertoires. Out of eight donors sequenced, seven tested HCMV-seropositive and the remaining one seronegative.

Sequencing was done on a sample of CD4+ T cells sorted from blood. The V and J genes are TRBV29-1 and TRBJ2-1; 7 nucleotides agree with TRBD1. The sequence was obtained from a woman aged 18-29 years in good health. The CDR3 coding sequence is TGCAGCGTTGGCCCGGCAGGGGGCTCCTACAATGAGCAGTTCTTC. Amino acid sequence: CSVGPAGGSYNEQFF.